Given below is one T cell receptor beta chain in context. This record comes from a study of CXCR3-negative and CXCR3-positive naive CD8 T cells. The TRB libraries of cDNA were built by UMI-labeled 5' RACE. Each CDR3 protein gets one entry in TCRdb, which reprocessed the 5' RACE reads and gives no DNA. The data include 38,000 or so distinct CDR3 sequences; the top ten clones carry around 1.9%. Germline values: CDR1 MNHEY, CDR2 SVGAGI. This CDR3 has 15 residues. This sequence joins TRBV6-5 and TRBJ1-1; TCRdb selects TRBD1, and the lack of DNA leaves this call unchecked. Sequencing was performed on naive CXCR3- CD8+ T cells from blood. Documented subset: CD45RO-CCR7+CD27+CD95- naive CD8+ T cells lacking CXCR3 (TNR3-). This clonotype was obtained from a human donor in good health. Some clones in this sample may be carry-over from other donors' samples. This chain's CDR3 is CASSYSTGAVTEAFF.